This is a list of T cell receptor beta chains from one sample in a study of CD8 T cells in ankylosing spondylitis. Via MiXCR, TCRdb re-called the 5' RACE reads, giving one row per CDR3 protein. The data hold approximately 300,000 distinct CDR3 sequences, with around 19% observed a single time. Sequencing input: blood, either unsorted or a sorted T cell fraction (not recorded which). These receptors were obtained from a male donor with ankylosing spondylitis or in good health (not recorded which). Both conserved end residues are part of each CDR3.

CDR3 length	J gene	V gene	CDR3 protein
11	TRBJ1-2	TRBV7-9	CAIKDNYGYTF
15	TRBJ2-3	TRBV7-3	CASRLAGGSTDTQYF
14	TRBJ1-2	TRBV6-1	CASSEGTGDYGYTF
15	TRBJ2-3	TRBV11-2	CAGSFIAGGPDTQYF
14	TRBJ1-2	TRBV6-1	CASRVTGESSGYTF
21	TRBJ1-5	TRBV6-1	CASSEGLLRDRPLRGNQPQHF
13	TRBJ2-5	TRBV12-3/TRBV12-4	CASSWDRGETQYF
15	TRBJ1-5	TRBV12-3/TRBV12-4	CASSLNRGGNQPQHF
14	TRBJ2-5	TRBV10-3	CAISESGDQETQYF
12	TRBJ2-3	TRBV6-1	CASSDGADTQYF
12	TRBJ2-2	TRBV5-1	CASTEAPGELFF
15	TRBJ2-2	TRBV3-1	CASSQFAGVTGELFF
15	TRBJ1-5	TRBV5-1	CASSLGTDRSQPQHF
14	TRBJ2-5	TRBV20-1	CSARKVVSAETQYF
15	TRBJ2-3	TRBV7-3	CASSPQGTGTDTQYF
15	TRBJ1-1	TRBV5-1	CASSESWSMNTEAFF
14	TRBJ2-5	TRBV5-1	CASSPGTDQETQYF
14	TRBJ1-2	TRBV7-8	CASSSGQGGYGYTF
17	TRBJ2-4	TRBV20-1	CSALGTSGGGAKNIQYF
12	TRBJ1-1	TRBV29-1	CSLGQPDTEAFF
16	TRBJ2-1	TRBV11-2	CASSFPAQSAYNEQFF
17	TRBJ1-1	TRBV10-2	CASSESAIIGSRTEAFF
18	TRBJ2-1	TRBV7-8	CASSPGGAHPSSYNEQFF
8	TRBJ1-2	TRBV20-1	CSARDYTF
14	TRBJ1-5	TRBV20-1	CSASTLGLGQPQHF
14	TRBJ1-1	TRBV6-1	CASSDRDSDTEAFF
15	TRBJ2-2	TRBV5-5	CASSLSRTNTGELFF
14	TRBJ2-5	TRBV28	CASSFTGGGETQYF
18	TRBJ2-3	TRBV6-5	CASSYLGLAGSSTDTQYF
14	TRBJ2-2	TRBV20-1	CSAMKSGAAGELFF
15	TRBJ1-5	TRBV12-3/TRBV12-4	CASRLGDLSNQPQHF
12	TRBJ2-3	TRBV6-4	CASSDVGDTQYF
16	TRBJ2-1	TRBV5-1	CASSLGGGAGYNEQFF
15	TRBJ1-4	TRBV19	CASSRPTRTNEKLFF
13	TRBJ1-2	TRBV5-5	CASSLRDGYGYTF
16	TRBJ1-1	TRBV6-5	CASSYSGFSGNTEAFF
13	TRBJ2-1	TRBV27	CASSWGGDNEQFF
16	TRBJ2-3	TRBV29-1	CSVERSGDPSTDTQYF
18	TRBJ2-2	TRBV5-1	CASSLVRQGGSNTGELFF
13	TRBJ2-2	TRBV12-3/TRBV12-4	CASSRTRSGELFF
13	TRBJ1-5	TRBV12-3/TRBV12-4	CASSGHFNQPQHF
14	TRBJ2-1	TRBV25-1	CASSDPGSYNEQFF
13	TRBJ1-6	TRBV12-3/TRBV12-4	CASSSRGSSPLHF
16	TRBJ1-1	TRBV27	CASSPSRGLANTEAFF
14	TRBJ1-5	TRBV28	CASSLTASHQPQHF